The rows below give T cell receptor beta chains drawn from one sample of a study of T cells in Graves' hyperthyroidism and ophthalmopathy. TCRdb ran MiXCR on the multiplex PCR reads and lists one entry per CDR3 protein. The sample has roughly 250,000 distinct CDR3 sequences, less than 15% seen once; the top ten hold about 14%. The specimen sequenced was blood. These receptors were obtained from a woman in her 40s with Graves' hyperthyroidism that later progressed to Graves' ophthalmopathy. Each CDR3 is given with its conserved first and last residue. Fields, in order: J gene, clone size, V gene, D gene, CDR3 protein, CDR3 DNA. D genes are given only for firm matches. Some rows mark clone size as missing; the rest say once, few, many or name a class of expanded clone.

j_gene: TRBJ2-7
abundance: once
v_gene: TRBV2
d_gene: -
CDR3aa: CATKGSYEQYF
CDR3nt: TGTGCCACCAAGGGATCCTACGAGCAGTACTTC

j_gene: TRBJ1-3
abundance: many
v_gene: TRBV28
d_gene: -
CDR3aa: CASSLTHSGNTIYF
CDR3nt: TGTGCCAGCAGTTTAACCCACTCTGGAAACACCATATATTTT

j_gene: TRBJ2-5
abundance: -
v_gene: TRBV28
d_gene: TRBD1
CDR3aa: CASSLPTGVETQYF
CDR3nt: TGTGCCAGCAGTTTACCGACAGGGGTAGAGACCCAGTACTTC

j_gene: TRBJ2-5
abundance: few
v_gene: TRBV7-6
d_gene: -
CDR3aa: CASSYNRGGEAQYF
CDR3nt: TGTGCCAGCAGCTACAACAGGGGAGGGGAGGCCCAGTACTTC

j_gene: TRBJ1-4
abundance: many
v_gene: TRBV12-3/TRBV12-4
d_gene: -
CDR3aa: CASSFITGGEKLFF
CDR3nt: TGTGCCAGCAGTTTTATTACCGGAGGTGAAAAACTGTTTTTT

j_gene: TRBJ1-6
abundance: many
v_gene: TRBV2
d_gene: -
CDR3aa: CASSARERSPLHF
CDR3nt: TGTGCCAGCAGTGCTAGGGAACGTTCACCCCTCCACTTT

j_gene: TRBJ2-3
abundance: many
v_gene: TRBV5-1
d_gene: -
CDR3aa: CASSSTGTRSTDTQYF
CDR3nt: TGCGCCAGCAGCTCGACCGGGACACGAAGCACAGATACGCAGTATTTT

j_gene: TRBJ1-6
abundance: many
v_gene: TRBV7-9
d_gene: -
CDR3aa: CASSSLEPGPINSPLHF
CDR3nt: TGTGCCAGCAGCTCCTTGGAGCCGGGACCTATTAATTCACCCCTCCACTTT

j_gene: TRBJ2-5
abundance: -
v_gene: TRBV28
d_gene: TRBD2
CDR3aa: CASSQAGVTQETQYF
CDR3nt: TGTGCCAGCAGTCAAGCGGGAGTAACCCAAGAGACCCAGTACTTC

j_gene: TRBJ2-3
abundance: many
v_gene: TRBV28
d_gene: TRBD2
CDR3aa: CASSLIAGDTDTQYF
CDR3nt: TGTGCCAGCAGTCTCATAGCGGGAGACACAGATACGCAGTATTTT

j_gene: TRBJ1-2
abundance: many
v_gene: TRBV20-1
d_gene: -
CDR3aa: CSAKLLVRGYTF
CDR3nt: TGCAGTGCTAAACTCCTTGTGCGGGGCTACACCTTC

j_gene: TRBJ2-3
abundance: many
v_gene: TRBV29-1
d_gene: -
CDR3aa: CSVDSSGDTQYF
CDR3nt: TGCAGCGTTGACAGTTCAGGGGATACGCAGTATTTT

j_gene: TRBJ2-3
abundance: many
v_gene: TRBV2
d_gene: -
CDR3aa: CASSDPYTDTQYF
CDR3nt: TGTGCCAGCAGTGACCCTTACACAGATACGCAGTATTTT

j_gene: TRBJ2-7
abundance: -
v_gene: TRBV7-2
d_gene: -
CDR3aa: CASSLALSQNYEQYF
CDR3nt: TGTGCCAGCAGCTTAGCGCTCTCTCAGAACTACGAGCAGTACTTC

j_gene: TRBJ2-1
abundance: -
v_gene: TRBV11-2
d_gene: -
CDR3aa: CASSLLEGIQSYNEQFF
CDR3nt: TGTGCCAGCAGCTTATTGGAGGGAATCCAGTCCTACAATGAGCAGTTCTTC

j_gene: TRBJ2-7
abundance: many
v_gene: TRBV28
d_gene: TRBD1
CDR3aa: CASSSGQRSYF
CDR3nt: TGTGCCAGCAGTTCGGGACAGCGTTCGTACTTC

j_gene: TRBJ2-2
abundance: -
v_gene: TRBV10-1
d_gene: TRBD2
CDR3aa: CASSPFGTSGRPNTGELFF
CDR3nt: TGCGCCAGCAGTCCGTTCGGGACTAGCGGGAGGCCGAACACCGGGGAGCTGTTTTTT

j_gene: TRBJ2-1
abundance: many
v_gene: TRBV20-1
d_gene: -
CDR3aa: CSADRWEVPYNEQFF
CDR3nt: TGCAGTGCTGACCGATGGGAAGTGCCCTACAATGAGCAGTTCTTC

j_gene: TRBJ2-7
abundance: many
v_gene: TRBV20-1
d_gene: TRBD2
CDR3aa: CSAPGTSETREQYF
CDR3nt: TGCAGTGCCCCCGGGACTAGCGAGACCCGAGAGCAGTACTTC

j_gene: TRBJ2-4
abundance: many
v_gene: TRBV2
d_gene: -
CDR3aa: CASSQGPAQGNIQYF
CDR3nt: TGTGCCAGCAGCCAGGGGCCAGCCCAAGGGAACATTCAGTACTTC

j_gene: TRBJ1-5
abundance: many
v_gene: TRBV20-1
d_gene: -
CDR3aa: CSARDPWNSNQPQHF
CDR3nt: TGCAGTGCTAGAGATCCTTGGAATAGCAATCAGCCCCAGCATTTT

j_gene: TRBJ2-7
abundance: many
v_gene: TRBV27
d_gene: -
CDR3aa: CASSFFLTESTYEQYF
CDR3nt: TGTGCCAGCAGTTTTTTTCTGACAGAGAGTACCTACGAGCAGTACTTC

j_gene: TRBJ1-5
abundance: many
v_gene: TRBV28
d_gene: -
CDR3aa: CASSQGFHSNQPQHF
CDR3nt: TGTGCCAGCAGCCAAGGGTTTCATAGCAATCAGCCCCAGCATTTT

j_gene: TRBJ2-1
abundance: many
v_gene: TRBV14
d_gene: TRBD2
CDR3aa: CASSQGSSGRAHTDYEQFF
CDR3nt: TGTGCCAGCAGCCAAGGATCTAGCGGGAGGGCTCATACGGACTATGAGCAGTTCTTC

j_gene: TRBJ2-1
abundance: -
v_gene: TRBV4-2
d_gene: -
CDR3aa: CASSPSGSTAQFF
CDR3nt: TGTGCCAGCAGCCCCTCGGGGTCTACTGCGCAGTTCTTC

j_gene: TRBJ1-5
abundance: few
v_gene: TRBV5-8
d_gene: -
CDR3aa: CASSLGRGNQPQHF
CDR3nt: TGTGCCAGCAGCTTAGGTAGGGGAAACCAGCCCCAGCATTTT

j_gene: TRBJ2-3
abundance: many
v_gene: TRBV5-1
d_gene: -
CDR3aa: CASSLTPTVDTQYF
CDR3nt: TGCGCCAGCAGCTTAACACCCACGGTGGATACGCAGTATTTT

j_gene: TRBJ1-6
abundance: many
v_gene: TRBV5-1
d_gene: -
CDR3aa: CASSLAYYNSPLHF
CDR3nt: TGCGCCAGCAGCTTGGCCTACTATAATTCACCCCTCCACTTT

j_gene: TRBJ2-7
abundance: many
v_gene: TRBV3-1
d_gene: TRBD1
CDR3aa: CASRREGQNYYEQYF
CDR3nt: TGTGCCAGCAGGCGCGAGGGACAGAACTACTACGAGCAGTACTTC